The 5 T cell receptor beta chains below come from one sample, sequenced in a study of cytomegalovirus exposure and HLA in healthy donors. Vbeta (60) and Jbeta (13) primers were used in the PCR. Method: immunoSEQ multiplex PCR; TCRdb's copy keeps in-frame clones and lacks some. The top ten hold 1% to 1.5% of the sample, which has nearly 200,000 clones, around 87% seen once. The material sequenced was PBMCs. The source is a man in his thirties or forties in good health and CMV-seronegative.

The V and J genes are TRBV6-1 and TRBJ1-6, with no clear D. V lost 3 bases and J 6 bases, leaving 15 bases between the germline ends. Germline CDR1 MNHNS, CDR2 SASEGT. The CDR3 has 16 residues. In DNA form, the CDR3 reads TGTGCCAGCAGTGAGCTGGCAGGAAAAGTTAATTCACCCCTCCACTTT. Amino acid sequence: CASSELAGKVNSPLHF.

The chain couples TRBV13 to TRBJ2-7, with 8 bases lining up with TRBD1. This CDR3 is 14 amino acids long. V lost 6 bases, J lost 0 bases, and 4 bases stayed unmatched. Germline CDR1 PRHDT, CDR2 FYEKMQ (reference sequence). The CDR3, as DNA: TGTGCCAGCAGACGGACAGGGTTCTCCTACGAGCAGTACTTC. Its translation: CASRRTGFSYEQYF.

The gene calls are TRBV2 and TRBJ2-7, with TRBD1 matching over 7 bases. CDR3 length equals 15 residues. V gave up 7 bases and J gave up 0 bases; unmatched junction bases: 9. Germline CDR1 and CDR2: SNHLY and FYNNEI. CDR3 region: CASTRDRWISYEQYF. CDR3 nucleotide sequence: TGTGCCAGCACTCGGGACAGATGGATCTCCTACGAGCAGTACTTC.

The rearrangement uses TRBV7-9 and TRBJ2-3; D remains unclear. The CDR3 runs to 14 residues. CDR1 and CDR2 (germline): SEHNR, FQNEAQ (reference sequence). Trimming shortened V by 5 bases and J by 0 bases, and 9 bases separated the two germline ends. CDR3: CASSLSMSTDTQYF. DNA for the CDR3: TGTGCCAGCAGCCTGAGTATGAGCACAGATACGCAGTATTTT.

V is TRBV18 and J is TRBJ2-7; TRBD1 is a possible D gene (6 bases). CDR1 and CDR2 (germline): KGHSH, LQKENI. The CDR3 extends over 15 amino acids. Trimming pared 6 bases from V and 2 bases from J, leaving 17 bases between. Here the CDR3 reads CASSITMDSAYEQYF. DNA for the CDR3: TGTGCCAGCTCTATCACCATGGACAGTGCCTACGAGCAGTACTTC. The full variable domain, completed using reference TRBV18 and TRBJ2-7, is NAGVMQNPRHLVRRRGQEARLRCSPMKGHSHVYWYRQLPEEGLKFMVYLQKENIIDESGMPKERFSAEFPKEGPSILRIQQVVRGDSAAYFCASSITMDSAYEQYFGPGTRLTVT.